A selection of T cell receptor beta chains follows, all from one sample in a study of metastatic and nonmetastatic thyroid tumors. TCRdb re-analyzed the PCR reads using MiXCR. The sample lists approximately 7,000 clones; 15% to 20% were seen once. The sequenced sample consisted of adjacent normal tissue. The receptors come from a male donor with papillary thyroid cancer or a benign thyroid nodule (not recorded which). Some clones in this sample may be carry-over from other donors' samples. Each CDR3 is given with its conserved first and last residue. D genes are given only for firm matches. Clone size is not always given. Where it is, it says once, few, many or a class for expanded clones.

d_call j_call clone_size v_call cdr3_aa cdr3_nt
TRBD2 TRBJ2-1 large TRBV28 CASRPSGSSYNEQFF TGTGCCAGCAGACCTAGCGGCAGCTCCTACAATGAGCAGTTCTTC
NA TRBJ2-1 NA TRBV5-1 CASSPPGGDEQFF TGTGCCAGCAGCCCCCCCGGCGGGGATGAGCAGTTCTTC
NA TRBJ2-3 few TRBV28 CASNSRRGITDTQYF TGTGCCAGCAACTCGAGGCGGGGAATCACAGATACGCAGTATTTT
TRBD1 TRBJ2-7 medium-sized TRBV7-6 CASSEGQGPSYEQYF TGTGCCAGCAGCGAGGGACAGGGGCCTTCCTACGAGCAGTACTTC
NA TRBJ1-2 NA TRBV6-1 CASKGDYGYTF TGTGCCAGCAAAGGGGACTATGGCTACACCTTC
TRBD2 TRBJ2-7 NA TRBV6-1 CASSPKRGYVQEQYF TGTGCCAGCAGTCCGAAGCGGGGATATGTACAGGAGCAGTACTTC
NA TRBJ1-3 NA TRBV20-1 CSARAGGNTIYF TGCAGTGCTAGAGCGGGAGGGAACACCATATATTTT
NA TRBJ1-2 NA TRBV6-1 CASITTTVGSGSYTF TGTGCCAGCATCACGACGACTGTGGGGTCAGGTAGCTACACCTTC
TRBD1 TRBJ1-6 medium-sized TRBV12-3/TRBV12-4 CASIRRTGNSPLHF TGTGCCAGCATCCGCCGGACAGGGAATTCACCCCTCCACTTT
NA TRBJ2-4 NA TRBV6-5 CASVGLAKNIQYF TGTGCCAGCGTCGGCTTAGCCAAAAACATTCAGTACTTC
NA TRBJ2-2 large TRBV15 CATSRGTGAGELFF TGTGCCACCAGCAGAGGGACTGGCGCTGGGGAGCTGTTTTTT
NA TRBJ2-7 NA TRBV6-1 CACRELGGGYEQYF TGTGCCTGCAGGGAATTGGGGGGAGGATACGAGCAGTACTTC
NA TRBJ1-6 NA TRBV7-2 CASSLASGSPLHF TGTGCCAGCAGCTTAGCGTCGGGATCACCCCTCCACTTT
NA TRBJ2-2 medium-sized TRBV5-1 CASKASPNTGELFF TGCGCCAGCAAGGCTTCCCCGAACACCGGGGAGCTGTTTTTT
TRBD1 TRBJ2-1 NA TRBV7-9 CASSPQTGGDYQFF TGTGCCAGCAGCCCGCAGACAGGGGGCGATTATCAGTTCTTC
NA TRBJ2-5 many TRBV6-1 CAGSKERGDQETQYF TGTGCCGGGAGTAAAGAAAGGGGTGATCAAGAGACCCAGTACTTC
TRBD2 TRBJ2-1 NA TRBV6-5 CASSYAASGNNEQFF TGTGCCAGCAGTTACGCGGCTAGCGGAAACAATGAGCAGTTCTTC
NA TRBJ1-5 medium-sized TRBV12-3/TRBV12-4 CASSLMTDQPQHF TGTGCCAGCAGTTTAATGACGGATCAGCCCCAGCATTTT